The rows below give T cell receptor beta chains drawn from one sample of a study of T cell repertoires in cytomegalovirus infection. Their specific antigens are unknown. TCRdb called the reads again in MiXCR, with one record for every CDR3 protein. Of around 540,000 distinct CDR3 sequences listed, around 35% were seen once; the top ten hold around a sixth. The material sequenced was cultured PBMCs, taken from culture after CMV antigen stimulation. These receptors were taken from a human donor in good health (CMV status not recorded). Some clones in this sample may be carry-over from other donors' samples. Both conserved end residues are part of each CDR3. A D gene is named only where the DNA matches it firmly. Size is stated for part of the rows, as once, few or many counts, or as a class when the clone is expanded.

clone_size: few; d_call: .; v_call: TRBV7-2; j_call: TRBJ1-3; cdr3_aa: CASRRTGDSGNTIYF; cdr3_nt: TGTGCCAGCAGAAGAACAGGAGACTCTGGAAACACCATATATTTT
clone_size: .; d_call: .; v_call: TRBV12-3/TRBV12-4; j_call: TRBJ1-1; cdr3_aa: CASSIWTAGGTEAFF; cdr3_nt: TGTGCCAGCAGTATTTGGACGGCTGGGGGCACTGAAGCTTTCTTT
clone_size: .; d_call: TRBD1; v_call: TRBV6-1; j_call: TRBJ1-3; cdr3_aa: CASSPGTGIYF; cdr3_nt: TGTGCCAGCAGTCCCGGGACAGGGATTTATTTT
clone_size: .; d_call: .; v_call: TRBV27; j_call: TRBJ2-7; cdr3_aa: CASSRLNSPYEQYF; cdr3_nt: TGTGCCAGCAGCCGGCTCAACAGTCCCTACGAGCAGTACTTC
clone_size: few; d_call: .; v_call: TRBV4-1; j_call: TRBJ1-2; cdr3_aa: CASSLSRGAFSYGYTF; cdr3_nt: TGCGCCAGCAGCCTAAGCCGGGGGGCGTTTAGCTATGGCTACACCTTC
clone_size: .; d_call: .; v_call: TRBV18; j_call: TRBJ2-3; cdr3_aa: CASSPRERVWPTDTQYF; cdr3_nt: TGTGCCAGCTCACCACGAGAGCGGGTGTGGCCCACAGATACGCAGTATTTT
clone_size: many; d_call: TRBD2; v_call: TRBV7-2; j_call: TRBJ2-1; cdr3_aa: CASSAGGYNEQFF; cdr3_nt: TGTGCCAGCAGTGCGGGAGGGTACAATGAGCAGTTCTTC
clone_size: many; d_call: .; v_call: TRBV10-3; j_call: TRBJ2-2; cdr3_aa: CAISDGEGTGELFF; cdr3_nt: TGTGCCATCAGTGATGGAGAGGGAACCGGGGAGCTGTTTTTT
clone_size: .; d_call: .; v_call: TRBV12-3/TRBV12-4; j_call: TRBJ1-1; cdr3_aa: CASSPGGGTMNTEAFF; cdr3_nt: TGTGCCAGCAGCCCCGGGGGGGGGACGATGAACACTGAAGCTTTCTTT
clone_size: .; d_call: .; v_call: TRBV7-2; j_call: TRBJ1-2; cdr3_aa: CASNFDSLYGYTF; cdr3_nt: TGTGCCAGCAATTTTGACAGCCTCTATGGCTACACCTTC
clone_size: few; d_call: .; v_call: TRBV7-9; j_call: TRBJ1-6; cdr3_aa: CASSSGAGNSPLHF; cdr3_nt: TGTGCCAGCAGCTCAGGGGCTGGAAATTCACCCCTCCACTTT
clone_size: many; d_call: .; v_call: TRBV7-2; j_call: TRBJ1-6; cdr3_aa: CASSLQNSPLHF; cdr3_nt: TGTGCCAGCAGCTTACAGAATTCACCCCTCCACTTT
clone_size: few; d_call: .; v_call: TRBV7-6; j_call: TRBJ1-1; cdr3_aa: CASSLGHYNTEAFF; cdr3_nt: TGTGCCAGCAGCCTGGGACACTATAACACTGAAGCTTTCTTT
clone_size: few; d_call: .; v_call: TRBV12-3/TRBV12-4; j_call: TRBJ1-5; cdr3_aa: CASSLGDGVRQPQHF; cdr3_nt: TGTGCCAGCAGTTTGGGCGATGGGGTCCGTCAGCCCCAGCATTTT
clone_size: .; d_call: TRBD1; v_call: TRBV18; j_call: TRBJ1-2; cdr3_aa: CASSPLDRGLTGYTF; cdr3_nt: TGTGCCAGCTCACCCTTGGACAGGGGGCTTACGGGCTACACCTTC
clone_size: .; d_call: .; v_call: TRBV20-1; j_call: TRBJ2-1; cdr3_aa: CSARVDRENYNEQFF; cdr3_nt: TGCAGTGCTAGAGTAGACCGGGAGAACTACAATGAGCAGTTCTTC
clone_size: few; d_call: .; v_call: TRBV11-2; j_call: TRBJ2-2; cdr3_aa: CASNSNTGELFF; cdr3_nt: TGTGCCAGCAACTCGAACACCGGGGAGCTGTTTTTT
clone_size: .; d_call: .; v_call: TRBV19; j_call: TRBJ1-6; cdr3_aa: CASSIMPRDSPLHF; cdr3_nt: TGTGCCAGTAGTATTATGCCAAGGGATTCACCCCTCCACTTT
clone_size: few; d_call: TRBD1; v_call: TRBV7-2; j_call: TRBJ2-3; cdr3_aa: CASSTLIDRADTQYF; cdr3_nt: TGTGCCAGCAGCACACTAATTGACAGGGCAGATACGCAGTATTTT
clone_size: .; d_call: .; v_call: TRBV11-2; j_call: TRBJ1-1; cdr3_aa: CASSLVKGGDTEAFF; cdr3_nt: TGTGCCAGCAGCTTAGTTAAGGGAGGGGACACTGAAGCTTTCTTT
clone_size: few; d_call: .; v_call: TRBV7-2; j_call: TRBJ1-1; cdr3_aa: CASSNRGRTSEAFF; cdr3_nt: TGTGCCAGCAGCAATCGCGGACGGACCTCTGAAGCTTTCTTT
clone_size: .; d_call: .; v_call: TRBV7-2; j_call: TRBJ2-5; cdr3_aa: CPSSLGLPGLAQETPYF; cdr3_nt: TGTCCCAGCAGCTTAGGGCTTCCGGGGCTTGCTCAAGAGACCCCGTACTTC
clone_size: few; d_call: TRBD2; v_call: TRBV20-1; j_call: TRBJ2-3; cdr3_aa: CSASRASGSGDTQYF; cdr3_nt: TGCAGTGCTAGTCGGGCTAGCGGGAGCGGCGATACGCAGTATTTT
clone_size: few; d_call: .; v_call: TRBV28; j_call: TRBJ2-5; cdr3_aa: CASSSPQMETQYF; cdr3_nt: TGTGCCAGCAGTTCCCCCCAGATGGAGACCCAGTACTTC
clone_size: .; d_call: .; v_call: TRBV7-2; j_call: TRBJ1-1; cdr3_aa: CASRAGTNTEAFF; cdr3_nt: TGTGCCAGCAGAGCGGGGACGAACACTGAAGCTTTCTTT
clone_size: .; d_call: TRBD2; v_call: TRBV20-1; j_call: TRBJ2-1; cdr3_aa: CSARGLAYSYNEQFF; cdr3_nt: TGCAGTGCTAGAGGACTAGCGTACTCCTACAATGAGCAGTTCTTC
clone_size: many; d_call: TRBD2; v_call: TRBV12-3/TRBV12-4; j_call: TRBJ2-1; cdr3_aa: CASSPLAGGYNEQFF; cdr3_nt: TGTGCCAGCAGTCCCTTAGCGGGAGGGTACAATGAGCAGTTCTTC
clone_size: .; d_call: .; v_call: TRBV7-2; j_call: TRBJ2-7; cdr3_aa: CASSLAGLQINYRSSYEQYF; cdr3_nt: TGTGCCAGCAGCTTAGCGGGGCTACAAATTAACTACAGGAGCTCCTACGAGCAGTACTTC
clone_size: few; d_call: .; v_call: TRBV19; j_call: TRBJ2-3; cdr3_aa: CASSMDSGQSTDTQYF; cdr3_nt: TGTGCCAGTAGTATGGACAGCGGCCAAAGCACAGATACGCAGTATTTT
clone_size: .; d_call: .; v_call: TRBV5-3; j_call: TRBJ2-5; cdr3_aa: CASSRGGLNDWETQYF; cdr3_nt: TGTGCCAGCAGCCGGGGAGGACTTAACGACTGGGAGACCCAGTACTTC
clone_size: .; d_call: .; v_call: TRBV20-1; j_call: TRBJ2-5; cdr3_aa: CSASKQGTQETQYF; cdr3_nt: TGCAGTGCTAGTAAACAGGGCACCCAAGAGACCCAGTACTTC
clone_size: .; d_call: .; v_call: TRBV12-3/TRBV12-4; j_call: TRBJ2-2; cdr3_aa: CASSLMGGMNTGELFF; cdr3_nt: TGTGCCAGCAGTTTAATGGGCGGGATGAACACCGGGGAGCTGTTTTTT
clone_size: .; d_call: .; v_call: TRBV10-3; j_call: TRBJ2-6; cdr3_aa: CAISEDRPRGANVLTF; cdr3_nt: TGTGCCATCAGTGAGGACCGGCCACGGGGGGCCAACGTCCTGACTTTC
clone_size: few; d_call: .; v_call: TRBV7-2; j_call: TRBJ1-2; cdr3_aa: CASSPPDSYSYTF; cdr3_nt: TGTGCCAGCAGCCCCCCGGACAGTTATAGCTACACCTTC
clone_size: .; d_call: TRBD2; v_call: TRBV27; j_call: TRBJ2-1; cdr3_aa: CASSASSGVYNEQFF; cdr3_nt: TGTGCCAGCAGTGCATCTAGCGGGGTCTACAATGAGCAGTTCTTC
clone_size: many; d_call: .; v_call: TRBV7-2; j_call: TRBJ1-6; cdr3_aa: CASSLRAGDNSPLHF; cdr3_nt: TGTGCCAGCAGCTTACGGGCCGGGGATAATTCACCCCTCCACTTT